The 18 T cell receptor beta chains reported below all come from one sample, sequenced in a study of blood T cells in healthy people across ages. Then a second PCR, running about 6 to 12 cycles, was carried out with a sample-barcoded 5' primer and a J-beta primer mix. TCRdb reanalysed the 5' RACE reads using MiXCR and keeps one entry per CDR3 protein. The table includes 650,000 to 1,000,000 distinct CDR3 sequences, roughly 46% detected once. Sequenced: blood. Source of these receptors: a man of 80 years or more in good health.

The chain joins TRBV3-1 to TRBJ2-1; D uncertain. The CDR3 has 12 amino acids. The germline V and J ends were trimmed by 1 base and 9 bases, with 7 bases remaining between them. Germline V gene sequence: CDR1 LGHDT, CDR2 YNNKEL (reference sequence). The CDR3 here is CASSQAKGEQFF. The CDR3 DNA reads as TGTGCCAGCAGCCAAGCCAAGGGTGAGCAGTTCTTC.

V and J are TRBV5-1 and TRBJ2-1; 8 nucleotides agree with TRBD1. CDR1 SGHRS and CDR2 YFSETQ come from the germline V gene. CDR3 length equals 15 residues. J was trimmed by 5 bases and V by 4 bases; bases with no gene match: 8. CDR3 sequence reads: CASSDRQGLHNEQFF. The CDR3 DNA is TGCGCCAGCAGCGACCGACAGGGGCTCCACAATGAGCAGTTCTTC.

This rearrangement joins TRBV7-2 to TRBJ2-4, with TRBD1 identical over 10 bases. The CDR3 loop spans 13 amino acids. V shed 5 bases, J shed 7 bases, and the junction held 2 bases outside the gene matches. Germline-derived CDR1 and CDR2 are SGHTA and FQGNSA. DNA of the CDR3: TGTGCCAGCAGCGGGGGACAGGGGAACATTCAGTACTTC. Amino acid sequence: CASSGGQGNIQYF.

This clonotype appeared a few times. The chain uses TRBV5-1 and TRBJ2-7; possibly TRBD1 or TRBD2 for D (5 bases each). V lost 3 bases to trimming and J lost 0 bases, with 7 bases between them. Germline values: CDR1 SGHRS, CDR2 YFSETQ. CDR3 length equals 13 residues. The CDR3 here is CASSWDGSYEQYF. CDR3 DNA: TGCGCCAGCAGCTGGGACGGCTCCTACGAGCAGTACTTC.

The gene calls are TRBV5-1 and TRBJ2-7, with TRBD1 matching over 11 bases. J was trimmed by 5 bases and V by 4 bases; bases with no gene match: 5. The CDR3 extends over 14 amino acids. Germline V lookup: CDR1 SGHRS, CDR2 YFSETQ. In DNA form, the CDR3 reads TGCGCCAGCAGCGGACAGGGGGCTCTTAACGAGCAGTACTTC. This gives the protein CASSGQGALNEQYF. Full variable domain (outside the CDR3, taken from reference TRBV5-1 and TRBJ2-7): KAGVTQTPRYLIKTRGQQVTLSCSPISGHRSVSWYQQTPGQGLQFLFEYFSETQRNKGNFPGRFSGRQFSNSRSEMNVSTLELGDSALYLCASSGQGALNEQYFGPGTRLTVT.

A single count supports this clonotype. No DNA is shown, since the ends of the CDR3 on it are uncertain; the CDR3 is the one TCRdb lists. The rearrangement joins TRBV30 to TRBJ1-1; TRBD1 is taken as the D call from the table, unchecked against the DNA. The CDR3 adds up to 9 amino acids, both ends counted. CDR1 GTSNPN and CDR2 SVGIG come from the germline V gene (reference sequence). The CDR3 sequence is CAWGQGSFF.

In DNA form, the CDR3 reads TGTGCCAGCAGGACGGCCTACGAGCAGTACTTC. Translated, it gives CASRTAYEQYF. This chain joins TRBV2 and TRBJ2-7; D is unresolved. Trimming took 6 bases from V and 2 from J, leaving 5 bases between them. From germline, CDR1 is SNHLY and CDR2 FYNNEI. The CDR3 extends over 11 amino acids.

This chain uses TRBV18 with TRBJ2-7, with D tentatively TRBD1 (5 bases). This CDR3 has 15 amino acids. Trimming removed 6 bases at V and 5 bases at J, with 20 bases between. CDR1 KGHSH and CDR2 LQKENI come from the germline V gene. CDR3 DNA: TGTGCCAGCTCGCCCCCGCTCAGGGTATCGGACGAGCAGTACTTC. Translating it yields CASSPPLRVSDEQYF.

V gene TRBV30 combines with J gene TRBJ2-3; D perhaps matches TRBD2 (5 bases). V lost 3 bases and J 7 bases, leaving 23 bases between the germline ends. Germline V gives CDR1 GTSNPN, CDR2 SVGIG (reference sequence). The CDR3 runs 16 residues. CDR3 DNA sequence: TGTGCCTGGAGCGACGTGCTAGCTGCAGCACAGTATACGCAGTATTTT. Protein sequence: CAWSDVLAAAQYTQYF.

This clonotype showed up just a few times. The chain carries TRBV6-2 or TRBV6-3 and TRBJ2-5; D is unresolved. Trimming left V 7 bases short and J 11 bases short, with 11 bases between. This CDR3 contains 10 residues. Germline V lookup: CDR1 MNHEY, CDR2 SVGEGT. CDR3 sequence (DNA): TGTGCCAGCATGTCGGATGAGCAGTACTTC. It is translated as CASMSDEQYF.

This clonotype has more than one count but fewer than ten. The CDR3 is CASSPNLSGSGSYYNEQFF. In DNA, the CDR3 is TGTGCCAGCAGCCCAAACCTAAGCGGGAGCGGGAGTTACTACAATGAGCAGTTCTTC. The rearrangement uses TRBV7-2 and TRBJ2-1, with 8 positions matching TRBD2. The CDR3 is made up of 19 amino acids. Germline values: CDR1 SGHTA, CDR2 FQGNSA. After removal of 5 bases from V and 3 bases from J, the junction contained 18 bases not matched to a gene.

Ten or more counts support this clonotype. The chain uses TRBV12-3 or TRBV12-4 and TRBJ2-1; TRBD2 is a possible D gene (6 bases). This CDR3 region has 13 residues. Trimming stripped 6 bases from V and 6 bases from J, with 12 bases between. The CDR3 spells CASRRDSINEQFF. Written as DNA, the CDR3 is TGTGCCAGCAGGCGGGACTCTATCAATGAGCAGTTCTTC.

The sample holds a few counts of this clonotype. One end of the junction fails to match germline, which may point to a read error. The chain recombines TRBV14 with TRBJ1-1; D unresolved. The CDR3 runs 13 residues. CDR1 and CDR2 from the germline V gene are SGHDN and FVKESK. CDR3 amino acids: CASSKEGNTEAFF. CDR3 nucleotide sequence: TGTGCCAGCAGCAAAGAAGGGAACACTGAAGCTTTCTTT.

This clonotype was seen ten or more times. The genes are TRBV7-2 and TRBJ2-3, with D tentatively TRBD1 (5 bases). This CDR3 contains 14 residues. The V gene lost 4 bases and the J gene lost 2 bases, with 10 bases spanning the gap. The germline gives CDR1 SGHTA, CDR2 FQGNSA. The DNA of the CDR3 is TGTGCCAGCAGCTCCAGGGATTCCACAGATACGCAGTATTTT. This translates into CASSSRDSTDTQYF.

This clonotype was seen a handful of times. V is TRBV12-3 or TRBV12-4 and J is TRBJ1-5, with D perhaps TRBD1 (5 bases). This CDR3 is 12 amino acids long. V dropped 5 bases and J dropped 10 bases, with 12 bases sitting between them. CDR3 DNA sequence: TGTGCCAGCAGTCTAGGGGCTCACCCCCAGCATTTT. This codes for CASSLGAHPQHF.

This clonotype was seen more than once but under ten times. The chain links TRBV24-1 to TRBJ1-4; D may be TRBD1 (5 bases). The CDR3 contains 15 residues. CDR1 KGHDR and CDR2 SFDVKD come from the germline V gene. Trimming pared 3 bases from V and 8 bases from J, leaving 15 bases between. The CDR3 protein is CATSDPGSTAEKLFF. Written as DNA, the CDR3 is TGTGCCACCAGTGATCCAGGGTCTACCGCAGAAAAACTGTTTTTT.

This clonotype appeared a single time. This chain uses TRBV7-3 with TRBJ2-1, with D hard to call. Germline values: CDR1 SGHTA, CDR2 FQGTGA. Trimming cost V 1 base and J 0 bases, with 10 bases left between them. The length of the CDR3 is 16 residues. CDR3 loop: CASSLNRQSSYNEQFF. CDR3 coding DNA: TGTGCCAGCAGCTTAAACCGTCAAAGCTCCTACAATGAGCAGTTCTTC.

The CDR3 nucleotides are TGCAGTGCTAGAGATAGTCCTGAGCAGTTCTTC. Its protein product is CSARDSPEQFF. V is TRBV20-1 and J is TRBJ2-1; D ambiguous. Germline V CDR1 and CDR2: DFQATT, SNEGSKA (reference sequence). The V gene lost 0 bases and the J gene lost 9 bases, with 6 bases spanning the gap. The length of the CDR3 is 11 residues.